This TCR beta chain was captured in a study of blood T cell repertoires in COVID-19. Whole-study context: Spain, Italy and the United States supplied samples that represented acute and convalescent COVID-19. T cells, B-cell-depleted T cells, or PBMCs provided the cDNA or gDNA that served as material.

Original processing methods: By means of reference gene primer amplification, nucleated cell counts were estimated. Using immunoSEQ multiplex PCR, the repertoire was profiled, and TCRdb retains in-frame clones only, with some absent. From that table come the V and J calls and clone size; the DNA was used to work out D and trimming. The sample shows tens of thousands of clones, roughly four fifths of them seen only once. The CDR3 has 16 amino acids. Germline V gene sequence: CDR1 SGHTA, CDR2 FQGNSA. V was pared by 2 bases and J by 0 bases, with 10 bases between. This chain links TRBV7-2 with TRBJ1-4; D not resolved. The sample consisted of peripheral blood. The clonotype comes from a human donor in a cohort sampled during active COVID-19. CDR3 amino acids: CASSLLIGTTNEKLFF. The CDR3 DNA reads as TGTGCCAGCAGCTTACTAATCGGGACAACTAATGAAAAACTGTTTTTT.